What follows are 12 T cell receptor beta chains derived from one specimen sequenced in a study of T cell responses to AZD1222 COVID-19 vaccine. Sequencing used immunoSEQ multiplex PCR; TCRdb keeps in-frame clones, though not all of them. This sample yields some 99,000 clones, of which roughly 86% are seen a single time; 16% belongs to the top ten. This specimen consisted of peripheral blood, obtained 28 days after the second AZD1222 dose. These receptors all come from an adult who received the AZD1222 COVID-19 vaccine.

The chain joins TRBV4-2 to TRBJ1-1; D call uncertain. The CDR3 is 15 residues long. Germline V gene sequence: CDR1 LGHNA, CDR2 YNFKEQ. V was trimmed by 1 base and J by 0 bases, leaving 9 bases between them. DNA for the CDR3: TGTGCCAGCAGCCAAGCGGGTGAGCTGAACACTGAAGCTTTCTTT. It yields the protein CASSQAGELNTEAFF.

The CDR3, as DNA: TGTGCCAGCAGCCCAGACAGCGACTATGGCTACACCTTC. Amino acid sequence: CASSPDSDYGYTF. V usage is TRBV7-9 and J usage is TRBJ1-2, with D tentatively TRBD1 (5 bases). CDR1 and CDR2 (germline): SEHNR, FQNEAQ (reference sequence). The CDR3 runs 13 residues. Deletions cut 5 bases from V and 3 bases from J, with 10 bases between.

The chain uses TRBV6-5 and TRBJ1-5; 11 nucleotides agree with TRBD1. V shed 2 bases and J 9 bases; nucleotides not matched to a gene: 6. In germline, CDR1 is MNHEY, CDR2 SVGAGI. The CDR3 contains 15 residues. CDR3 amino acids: CASSYTDRGRGPQHF. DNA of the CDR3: TGTGCCAGCAGTTACACGGACAGGGGGCGAGGGCCCCAGCATTTT.

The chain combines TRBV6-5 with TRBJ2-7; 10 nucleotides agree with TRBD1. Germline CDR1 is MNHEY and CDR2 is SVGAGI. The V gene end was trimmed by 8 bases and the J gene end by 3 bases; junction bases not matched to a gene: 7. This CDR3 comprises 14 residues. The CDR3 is CASCGTGVGYEQYF. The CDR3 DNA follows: TGTGCCAGCTGCGGGACAGGGGTAGGCTACGAGCAGTACTTC.

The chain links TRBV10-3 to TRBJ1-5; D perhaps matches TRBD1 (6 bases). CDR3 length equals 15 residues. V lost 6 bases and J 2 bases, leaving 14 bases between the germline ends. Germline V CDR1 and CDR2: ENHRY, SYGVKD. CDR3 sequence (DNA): TGTGCCATCAGGGCGGGGGCCCAACGCAATCAGCCCCAGCATTTT. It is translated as CAIRAGAQRNQPQHF.

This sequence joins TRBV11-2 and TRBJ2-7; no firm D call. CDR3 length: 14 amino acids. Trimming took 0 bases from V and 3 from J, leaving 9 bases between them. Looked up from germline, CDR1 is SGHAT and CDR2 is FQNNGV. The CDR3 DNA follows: TGTGCCAGCAGCTTAGAAGCGACACTCTACGAGCAGTACTTC. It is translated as CASSLEATLYEQYF.

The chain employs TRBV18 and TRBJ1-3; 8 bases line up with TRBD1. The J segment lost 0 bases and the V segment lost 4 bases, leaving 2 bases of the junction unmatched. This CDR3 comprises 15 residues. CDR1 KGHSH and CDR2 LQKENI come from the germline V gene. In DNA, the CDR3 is TGTGCCAGCTCACAGGACAGGGCCTCTGGAAACACCATATATTTT. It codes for CASSQDRASGNTIYF.

DNA for the CDR3: TGTGCCAGCAGTTTACAGGGGGCGGCTCAGCCCCAGCATTTT. Translated: CASSLQGAAQPQHF. The V call is TRBV6-5, the J call TRBJ1-5; 9 nucleotides match TRBD1. The junction had 4 bases not matched to a gene; V was cut back by 4 bases and J by 6 bases. This CDR3 is 14 amino acids long. The germline CDR1 and CDR2 sequences are MNHEY and SVGAGI.

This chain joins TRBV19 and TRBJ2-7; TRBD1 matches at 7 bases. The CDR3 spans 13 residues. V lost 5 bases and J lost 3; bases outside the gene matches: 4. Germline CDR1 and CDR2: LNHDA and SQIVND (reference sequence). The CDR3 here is CASSLGQIYEQYF. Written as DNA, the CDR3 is TGTGCCAGTAGTTTGGGACAGATCTACGAGCAGTACTTC.

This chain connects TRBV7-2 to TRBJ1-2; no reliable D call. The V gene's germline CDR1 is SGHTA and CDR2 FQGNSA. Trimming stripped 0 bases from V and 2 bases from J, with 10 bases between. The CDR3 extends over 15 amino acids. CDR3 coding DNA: TGTGCCAGCAGCTTAGCGAATGGAGGGAACTATGGCTACACCTTC. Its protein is CASSLANGGNYGYTF.

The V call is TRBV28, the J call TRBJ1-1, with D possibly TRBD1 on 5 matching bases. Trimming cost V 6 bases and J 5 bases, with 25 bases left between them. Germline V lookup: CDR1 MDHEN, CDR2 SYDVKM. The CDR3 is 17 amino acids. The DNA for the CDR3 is TGTGCCAGCAGCTCTCGGCCCACTGGGGCCCGAGGAACTGAAGCTTTCTTT. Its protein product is CASSSRPTGARGTEAFF.

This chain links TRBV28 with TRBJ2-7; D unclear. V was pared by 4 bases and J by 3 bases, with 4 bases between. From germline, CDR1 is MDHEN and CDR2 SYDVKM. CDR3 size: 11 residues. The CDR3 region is CASSYGYEQYF. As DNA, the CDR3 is TGTGCCAGCAGTTACGGCTACGAGCAGTACTTC.